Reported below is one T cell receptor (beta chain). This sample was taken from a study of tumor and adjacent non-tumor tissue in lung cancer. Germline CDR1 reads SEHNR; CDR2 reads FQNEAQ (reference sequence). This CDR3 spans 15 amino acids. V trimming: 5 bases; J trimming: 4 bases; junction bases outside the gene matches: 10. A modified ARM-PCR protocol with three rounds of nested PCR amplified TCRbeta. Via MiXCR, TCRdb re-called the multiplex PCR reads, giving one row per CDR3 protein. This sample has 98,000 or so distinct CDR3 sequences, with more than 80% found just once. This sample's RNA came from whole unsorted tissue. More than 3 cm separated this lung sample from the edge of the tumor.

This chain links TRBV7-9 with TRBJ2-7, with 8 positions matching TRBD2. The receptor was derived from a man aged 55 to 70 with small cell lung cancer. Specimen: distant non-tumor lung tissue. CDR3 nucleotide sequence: TGTGCCAGCAGCAACCGGATTAGCGGGACATACGAGCAGTACTTC. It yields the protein CASSNRISGTYEQYF.